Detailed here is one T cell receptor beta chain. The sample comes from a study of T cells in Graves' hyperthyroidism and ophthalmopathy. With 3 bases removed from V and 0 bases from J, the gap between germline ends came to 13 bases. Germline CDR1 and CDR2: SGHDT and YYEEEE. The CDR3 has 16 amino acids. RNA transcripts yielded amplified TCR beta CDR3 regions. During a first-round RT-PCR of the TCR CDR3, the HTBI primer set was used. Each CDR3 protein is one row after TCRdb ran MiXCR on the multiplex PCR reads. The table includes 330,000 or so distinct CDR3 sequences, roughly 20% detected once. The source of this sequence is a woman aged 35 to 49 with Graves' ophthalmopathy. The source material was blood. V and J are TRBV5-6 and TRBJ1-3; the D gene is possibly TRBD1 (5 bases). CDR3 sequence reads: CASSSFDRLSGNTIYF. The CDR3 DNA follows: TGTGCCAGCAGCTCGTTCGACAGACTCTCTGGAAACACCATATATTTT.